Below, one TCR beta chain is given with its context. Authors' analysis steps: Amplification of reference gene primers was used by the study to estimate nucleated cell counts. This table comes from immunoSEQ multiplex PCR, and its TCRdb copy is limited to in-frame clones, with some not included. From that table come the V and J calls and clone size; the DNA was used to work out D and trimming. The data contain 150,000 to 180,000 clones, about 90% of them singletons. The data derive from a study of blood T cell repertoires in COVID-19. Whole-study context: Specimens from acute and convalescent COVID-19 originated in the United States, Italy and Spain.

The sequencing input was peripheral blood. The TCR comes from a man in his fifties with acute or convalescent COVID-19.

DNA of the CDR3: TGTGCCAGCAGTTACGGGCGTCAGAACTATGGCTACACCTTC. This encodes CASSYGRQNYGYTF. The chain recombines TRBV6-5 with TRBJ1-2; D is unclear. The CDR3 is made up of 14 amino acids. Germline V gives CDR1 MNHEY, CDR2 SVGAGI. V was cut by 2 bases and J by 2 bases, with 9 bases left in between.